A selection of T cell receptor beta chains follows, all from one sample in a study of pediatric ulcerative colitis. Clones were sequenced by immunoSEQ multiplex PCR, and TCRdb holds only the in-frame ones, with some missing. The sample has 55,000 to 70,000 clones; about 89% are singletons. Material: blood. Receptors were obtained from a boy aged 5-17 years who was a control in a study of pediatric ulcerative colitis. The CDR3 runs from the conserved cysteine through the conserved F or W. D genes are given only for firm matches. Only part of the rows carry a size: once, few, many, or a class if the clone is expanded.

v_call,clone_size,d_call,j_call,cdr3_aa,cdr3_nt
TRBV27,-,-,TRBJ1-5,CASSPKHGYSNQPQHF,TGTGCCAGCAGTCCCAAACACGGTTATAGCAATCAGCCCCAGCATTTT
TRBV2,-,-,TRBJ2-7,CASSTGYEQYF,TGTGCCAGCAGTACAGGATACGAGCAGTACTTC
TRBV5-1,-,TRBD1,TRBJ2-3,CASSRGQGGGTDTQYF,TGCGCCAGCAGCCGAGGACAGGGTGGGGGCACAGATACGCAGTATTTT
TRBV28,-,TRBD2,TRBJ2-1,CASSSQGLAGAEQFF,TGTGCCAGCAGTTCTCAGGGACTAGCGGGAGCAGAGCAGTTCTTC
TRBV6-6,-,TRBD1,TRBJ1-2,CASSLGQSFYGYTF,TGTGCCAGCAGTTTGGGACAGTCGTTCTATGGCTACACCTTC
TRBV4-1,-,TRBD2,TRBJ2-7,CASSLEAGGVYEQYF,TGCGCCAGCAGCCTAGAAGCGGGAGGGGTCTACGAGCAGTACTTC
TRBV11-1,-,-,TRBJ2-2,CASSLLDPYTGELFF,TGTGCCAGCAGCCTACTCGACCCCTACACCGGGGAGCTGTTTTTT
TRBV9,-,TRBD2,TRBJ2-1,CASSDTSVKSSYNEQFF,TGTGCCAGCAGCGACACTAGCGTAAAGAGCTCCTACAATGAGCAGTTCTTC
TRBV7-3,-,-,TRBJ2-7,CASSPNGSPYEQYF,TGTGCCAGCAGCCCTAACGGGTCGCCCTACGAGCAGTACTTC
TRBV13,-,-,TRBJ2-5,CASSSLGLGETQYF,TGTGCCAGCAGCTCCTTGGGCCTGGGAGAGACCCAGTACTTC
TRBV28,-,-,TRBJ1-1,CASSIPVTRRGNTEAFF,TGTGCCAGCAGCATTCCAGTTACCCGCAGGGGGAACACTGAAGCTTTCTTT
TRBV27,-,TRBD1,TRBJ1-1,CASSFDRGNTEAFF,TGTGCCAGCAGTTTTGACAGGGGAAACACTGAAGCTTTCTTT
TRBV10-3,-,-,TRBJ2-5,CAISELRETQYF,TGTGCCATCAGTGAGTTGAGGGAGACCCAGTACTTC
TRBV4-3,-,TRBD2,TRBJ2-1,CASSQGGLAGGRYNEQFF,TGCGCCAGCAGCCAAGGAGGACTAGCGGGGGGGCGATACAATGAGCAGTTCTTC
TRBV6-6,-,-,TRBJ1-1,CVSSYTGHLNTEAFF,TGTGTCAGCAGTTACACCGGACATCTTAACACTGAAGCTTTCTTT
TRBV10-2,-,-,TRBJ2-5,CASGRFRETQYF,TGCGCCAGTGGACGATTCCGAGAGACCCAGTACTTC
TRBV23-1,-,-,TRBJ2-1,CASSQFGGGYWEQFF,TGCGCCAGCAGTCAATTTGGAGGGGGCTATTGGGAGCAGTTCTTC
TRBV11-2,once,-,TRBJ2-3,CASSLARGATSTDTQYF,TGTGCCAGCAGCTTAGCACGGGGGGCTACTAGCACAGATACGCAGTATTTT
TRBV13,-,-,TRBJ1-1,CASSLGLRLGDTEAFF,TGTGCCAGCAGCTTAGGTCTACGTCTGGGGGACACTGAAGCTTTCTTT
TRBV7-3,once,TRBD1,TRBJ1-2,CASSLLVRGQGFFNYGYTF,TGTGCCAGCAGCTTACTGGTCAGGGGACAGGGGTTTTTTAACTATGGCTACACCTTC
TRBV6-5,-,TRBD1,TRBJ2-7,CASRRLDRDRDEQYF,TGTGCCAGCAGGAGACTTGACCGGGACAGGGACGAGCAGTACTTC
TRBV5-6,-,-,TRBJ1-5,CASSSAGHQPQHF,TGTGCCAGCAGCTCCGCGGGGCATCAGCCCCAGCATTTT
TRBV19,once,TRBD1,TRBJ1-1,CASIRTGGVTEAFF,TGTGCCAGTATTAGGACAGGGGGCGTCACTGAAGCTTTCTTT
TRBV9,-,TRBD2,TRBJ2-3,CASSVYLAGTDTQYF,TGTGCCAGCAGCGTCTACCTAGCGGGCACAGATACGCAGTATTTT
TRBV25-1,-,TRBD1,TRBJ2-5,CASSGQGSKGETQYF,TGTGCCAGCAGTGGACAGGGGTCTAAGGGAGAGACCCAGTACTTC
TRBV11-3,-,-,TRBJ2-1,CLRASLYEQFF,TGTCTCCGGGCTAGCCTCTATGAGCAGTTCTTC
TRBV4-1,-,TRBD1,TRBJ1-1,CASSQAHRGGTEAFF,TGCGCCAGCAGCCAAGCCCACAGGGGGGGGACTGAAGCTTTCTTT
TRBV7-2,-,-,TRBJ1-3,CASSLGGSGNTIYF,TGTGCCAGCAGTCTCGGTGGGTCTGGAAACACCATATATTTT
TRBV6-6,-,-,TRBJ1-2,CASRSTPSYGYTF,TGTGCCAGCAGATCGACACCTTCCTATGGCTACACCTTC
TRBV27,-,-,TRBJ1-1,CASISLNTEAFF,TGTGCCAGCATTTCCCTGAACACTGAAGCTTTCTTT
TRBV7-2,-,-,TRBJ1-2,CASSLVRGGNYGYTF,TGTGCCAGCAGCTTAGTCCGCGGGGGGAACTATGGCTACACCTTC
TRBV9,-,-,TRBJ2-6,CASSTGLGSGANVLTF,TGTGCCAGCAGCACAGGGTTAGGATCTGGGGCCAACGTCCTGACTTTC
TRBV2,-,-,TRBJ2-1,CASSARGTHLTRVTYNEQFF,TGTGCCAGCAGTGCAAGGGGGACCCATCTCACCCGGGTAACTTACAATGAGCAGTTCTTC
TRBV4-1,few,TRBD2,TRBJ2-3,CASSHPHAPLAGSTDTQYF,TGCGCCAGCAGCCATCCCCATGCCCCGCTAGCGGGCTCCACAGATACGCAGTATTTT
TRBV2,-,-,TRBJ1-5,CASTGNNFQHF,TGTGCCAGCACCGGTAACAACTTTCAGCATTTT
TRBV6-1,-,-,TRBJ2-3,CASSEEDIGASTDTQYF,TGTGCCAGCAGTGAAGAGGATATCGGGGCTAGCACAGATACGCAGTATTTT
TRBV7-2,-,TRBD1,TRBJ1-4,CASSPGDRGYEKLFF,TGTGCCAGCAGCCCCGGGGACAGAGGGTACGAAAAACTGTTTTTT
TRBV4-3,-,-,TRBJ2-3,CASSHLVPGADTQYF,TGCGCCAGCAGCCACCTAGTCCCGGGGGCCGATACGCAGTATTTT
TRBV6-5,-,-,TRBJ2-1,CASSTPGRGDEQFF,TGTGCCAGCAGTACTCCGGGGCGAGGGGATGAGCAGTTCTTC
TRBV4-3,-,-,TRBJ2-1,CASSENYEQFF,TGCGCCAGCAGCGAAAACTATGAGCAGTTCTTC
TRBV27,-,-,TRBJ1-1,CASSLLPMNTEAFF,TGTGCCAGCAGTTTATTGCCAATGAACACTGAAGCTTTCTTT
TRBV18,once,-,TRBJ2-1,CASSPQSRGGNEQFF,TGTGCCAGCTCACCACAATCGCGGGGCGGCAATGAGCAGTTCTTC
TRBV19,-,-,TRBJ2-3,CASSKGTDTQYF,TGTGCCAGTAGTAAGGGGACAGATACGCAGTATTTT
TRBV28,once,-,TRBJ2-2,CASSLWANTGELFF,TGTGCCAGCAGTTTATGGGCCAACACCGGGGAGCTGTTTTTT
TRBV4-3,-,TRBD2,TRBJ2-1,CASSPALERGAQGNEQFF,TGCGCCAGCAGCCCGGCCCTGGAGCGGGGGGCCCAGGGCAATGAGCAGTTCTTC
TRBV4-1,-,TRBD1,TRBJ1-1,CASSQVGQGLSTEAFF,TGCGCCAGCAGCCAAGTGGGACAGGGCCTTAGTACTGAAGCTTTCTTT
TRBV19,-,TRBD1,TRBJ2-1,CASSFRDRVGYNEQFF,TGTGCCAGTAGTTTCCGGGACAGGGTGGGATACAATGAGCAGTTCTTC
TRBV6-1,-,-,TRBJ1-3,CASSEAGADGNTIYF,TGTGCCAGCAGTGAAGCAGGGGCTGATGGAAACACCATATATTTT
TRBV18,-,TRBD1,TRBJ2-1,CASSRDRGRESEQFF,TGTGCCAGCTCACGAGACAGGGGGCGCGAGAGTGAGCAGTTCTTC
TRBV7-6,-,-,TRBJ1-1,CASTRQEAEAFF,TGTGCCAGCACTAGACAGGAGGCTGAAGCTTTCTTT